The 8 T cell receptor beta chains below all came from one sample that was sequenced in a study of response to subunit inactivated influenza vaccine. TCRdb independently ran MiXCR on the RT-PCR reads; one entry per CDR3 protein. The sample lists roughly 570,000 distinct CDR3 sequences; 11% to 15% were seen once. Source: PBMCs from blood, taken roughly 13 days after vaccination. The source is a man aged 45-65 years who received an inactivated influenza vaccine.

The table lists this clonotype with a few counts. V is TRBV7-8 and J is TRBJ1-1, with 8 nucleotides matching TRBD1. This CDR3 comprises 17 residues. Germline V gene sequence: CDR1 SGHVS, CDR2 FQNEAQ. J gave up 7 bases and V 2 bases, and 15 bases lay outside the gene matches. The CDR3 loop is CASSLLPHTTGGGEAFF. The CDR3 DNA is TGTGCCAGCAGCTTATTGCCGCATACAACAGGGGGGGGTGAAGCTTTCTTT.

This clonotype turned up a few times. The V gene is TRBV10-3, the J gene TRBJ2-5; 8 bases align to TRBD1. With V trimmed by 6 bases and J by 3 bases, 3 bases remained unmatched. Germline values: CDR1 ENHRY, CDR2 SYGVKD. The CDR3 consists of 13 residues. The CDR3 loop is CAIRQGGKETQYF. As DNA, the CDR3 is TGTGCCATCAGACAGGGGGGAAAAGAGACCCAGTACTTC.

This clonotype has a count of ten or more. The chain recombines TRBV6-5 with TRBJ2-3; D unclear. This CDR3 is 15 amino acids long. V was cut by 0 bases and J by 4 bases, with 11 bases left in between. Germline values: CDR1 MNHEY, CDR2 SVGAGI. CDR3 in amino acids: CASSYSRQRADTQYF. Written as DNA, the CDR3 is TGTGCCAGCAGTTACTCGAGGCAGAGAGCAGATACGCAGTATTTT.

V gene TRBV7-2 combines with J gene TRBJ2-1; 8 nucleotides line up with TRBD1. The CDR3 extends over 15 amino acids. The ends lost 5 bases at V and 7 bases at J; junction bases unmatched: 10. Germline CDR1 reads SGHTA; CDR2 reads FQGNSA. The DNA for the CDR3 is TGTGCCAGCAGCCGGTCAGGGGGCCTCGGGAATGAGCAGTTCTTC. Its protein is CASSRSGGLGNEQFF.

The chain combines TRBV28 with TRBJ2-5; weak D call: TRBD2 (6 bases). Trimming left V 6 bases short and J 5 bases short, with 13 bases between. Germline V gene sequence: CDR1 MDHEN, CDR2 SYDVKM. The CDR3 length is 13 residues. The CDR3 sequence: CASSPGGWETQYF. The CDR3 bases are TGTGCCAGCAGCCCAGGAGGGTGGGAGACCCAGTACTTC.

The chain recombines TRBV12-3 or TRBV12-4 with TRBJ2-1; 8 nucleotides agree with TRBD2. V was pared by 5 bases and J by 7 bases, with 10 bases of the junction left unmatched. This CDR3 is 15 amino acids long. As DNA, the CDR3 is TGTGCCAGCAGTGTACCGGGACTAGTGGGGAATGAGCAGTTCTTC. Translating it yields CASSVPGLVGNEQFF.

This clonotype has more than one count but fewer than ten. This chain uses TRBV2 with TRBJ1-1; D might be TRBD1 (5 bases). The ends were cut back, 6 bases at V and 4 bases at J, with 18 bases in the middle. CDR3 length: 15 amino acids. Germline loops: CDR1 SNHLY, CDR2 FYNNEI. DNA of the CDR3: TGTGCCAGCAGAGGGGACGGCTGGGTCGGCACTGAAGCTTTCTTT. It codes for CASRGDGWVGTEAFF.

The chain joins TRBV20-1 to TRBJ2-3; D is ambiguous. V lost 6 bases, J lost 12 bases, and 22 bases lay in between. The CDR3 has 13 amino acids. CDR1 is DFQATT, CDR2 SNEGSKA, per germline (reference sequence). The CDR3: CSAPDGTQSEQYF. DNA of the CDR3: TGCAGTGCCCCGGATGGCACTCAATCGGAACAGTATTTT.